Each of the 20 T cell receptor beta chains below was sequenced from the same sample in a study of tumor-infiltrating lymphocytes in localized non-small cell lung cancer. Assay: immunoSEQ multiplex PCR; the TCRdb copy retains only in-frame clones and omits some. The sample lists 13,000 or so clones; around two thirds were seen once. Sequencing used uninvolved lung tissue not adjacent to the tumor. These receptors all stem from a human donor with non-small cell lung cancer.

The chain combines TRBV11-2 with TRBJ1-2, with D possibly TRBD1 on 6 matching bases. Per germline, CDR1 SGHAT and CDR2 FQNNGV. The germline V and J ends were trimmed by 5 bases and 8 bases, with 21 bases remaining between them. There are 15 residues in the CDR3. The CDR3 spells CASSPRSGGAGGYTF. The CDR3 DNA reads as TGTGCCAGCAGCCCTCGTTCGGGGGGCGCTGGGGGCTACACCTTC.

The V and J genes are TRBV6-5 and TRBJ1-1; 9 positions agree with TRBD1. The germline V gene has CDR1 MNHEY and CDR2 SVGAGI. The CDR3 length is 14 residues. V shed 2 bases and J 3 bases; nucleotides not matched to a gene: 1. CDR3: CASSYGQGHTEAFF. CDR3 bases: TGTGCCAGCAGTTACGGACAGGGGCACACTGAAGCTTTCTTT.

The chain combines TRBV28 with TRBJ1-5; D gene uncertain. This CDR3 contains 12 residues. Germline V gene sequence: CDR1 MDHEN, CDR2 SYDVKM. Deletions cut 3 bases from V and 6 bases from J, with 6 bases between. The DNA of the CDR3 is TGTGCCAGCAGTTTTTATGGTCAGCCCCAGCATTTT. It is translated as CASSFYGQPQHF.

This clone was picked up a small number of times. The chain is built from TRBV6-5 and TRBJ2-1, with 10 bases lining up with TRBD1. The V gene end was trimmed by 5 bases and the J gene end by 7 bases; junction bases not matched to a gene: 5. Germline V gene sequence: CDR1 MNHEY, CDR2 SVGAGI. This CDR3 comprises 14 residues. CDR3 DNA sequence: TGTGCCAGCAGTAGACAGGGGGCATGGAATGAGCAGTTCTTC. This translates into CASSRQGAWNEQFF.

The V and J genes are TRBV30 and TRBJ2-1; 11 bases match TRBD2. The CDR3 covers 14 residues. Germline V lookup: CDR1 GTSNPN, CDR2 SVGIG (reference sequence). The V segment lost 7 bases and the J segment 6 bases; nucleotides outside the gene matches: 8. The CDR3 sequence: CASNSGTSGNEQFF. The CDR3 DNA is TGTGCCTCCAACTCCGGGACTAGCGGCAATGAGCAGTTCTTC.

The chain couples TRBV6-6 to TRBJ1-5, with no clear D. Germline V gives CDR1 MNHNY, CDR2 SVGAGI (reference sequence). Deletions cut 8 bases from V and 7 bases from J, with 12 bases between. The CDR3 extends over 12 amino acids. CDR3 in amino acids: CASVEAVQPQHF. The CDR3 region has the DNA TGTGCCAGCGTGGAGGCGGTACAGCCCCAGCATTTT.

Relative to its sample, this clone is medium-sized. The chain couples TRBV7-6 to TRBJ1-4, with 10 bases identical to TRBD1. The V and J ends lost 0 bases and 12 bases, in that order; junction bases with no gene match: 13. This CDR3 is 17 amino acids long. The germline V gene has CDR1 SGHVS and CDR2 FNYEAQ. In DNA, the CDR3 is TGTGCCAGCAGCTTAGCCCCGAGGACAGGGGGGCTTGGGGAACTGTTTTTT. It specifies CASSLAPRTGGLGELFF.

This clone has a handful of counts. The CDR3 DNA is TGTGCCAGCAGCCTCCAGTACTTGAACACTGAAGCTTTCTTT. Protein sequence: CASSLQYLNTEAFF. The V call is TRBV5-6, the J call TRBJ1-1; D remains ambiguous. Trimming removed 4 bases at V and 0 bases at J, with 10 bases between. Germline V gene sequence: CDR1 SGHDT, CDR2 YYEEEE. The CDR3 totals 14 residues.

The gene calls are TRBV14 and TRBJ2-2, with D tentatively TRBD2 (5 bases). CDR1 SGHDN and CDR2 FVKESK come from the germline V gene. V shed 2 bases and J shed 1 base, with 8 bases lying between them. The CDR3 covers 15 residues. The CDR3 DNA reads TGTGCCAGCAGCCAACCGGGGTGGAACACCGGGGAGCTGTTTTTT. It codes for CASSQPGWNTGELFF.

The chain has TRBV7-2 and TRBJ1-6; D is perhaps TRBD1 (5 bases). The CDR3 is 14 amino acids. V dropped 5 bases and J dropped 9 bases, with 14 bases sitting between them. CDR1 SGHTA and CDR2 FQGNSA come from the germline V gene. The CDR3 sequence: CASSPRRDGSPLHF. The CDR3, as DNA: TGTGCCAGCAGCCCCCGCAGGGACGGTTCACCCCTCCACTTT.

This clone has just a few counts. The chain employs TRBV9 and TRBJ1-1; no firm D call. V lost 3 bases and J lost 3, with 12 bases in between. The CDR3 totals 14 residues. Germline CDR1 SGDLS, CDR2 YYNGEE. CDR3 protein: CASSERQQDTEAFF. In DNA, the CDR3 is TGTGCCAGCAGCGAACGCCAGCAGGACACTGAAGCTTTCTTT.

The chain carries TRBV5-6 and TRBJ2-7; D ambiguous. Germline CDR1 is SGHDT and CDR2 is YYEEEE. Trimming pared 1 base from V and 6 bases from J, leaving 5 bases between. The CDR3 runs 11 residues. DNA of the CDR3: TGTGCCAGCAGCTTGTTCGGCGAGCAGTACGTC. This encodes CASSLFGEQYV.

This clone was observed a single time. The chain links TRBV27 to TRBJ2-2, with 7 positions matching TRBD1. The V gene end was trimmed by 4 bases and the J gene end by 8 bases; junction bases not matched to a gene: 4. The CDR3 has 13 amino acids. Germline V gene lookup returns CDR1 MNHEY and CDR2 SMNVEV (reference sequence). CDR3 nucleotides: TGTGCCAGCAGTTCATCGACAGGGGGGGAGCTGTTTTTT. Translated: CASSSSTGGELFF.

This clone was seen once. The CDR3 is CASSEYLQAGWETQYF. The CDR3 region has the DNA TGTGCCAGCAGTGAATATCTACAGGCTGGTTGGGAGACCCAGTACTTC. This chain joins TRBV25-1 and TRBJ2-5, with a tentative D call TRBD1 (5 bases). Germline CDR1 MGHDK, CDR2 SYGVNS. The V end lost 0 bases, the J end lost 5 bases, and 16 bases lay between the germline ends. CDR3 size: 16 residues.

V and J are TRBV7-2 and TRBJ1-2; TRBD1 might be the D (5 bases). Trimming stripped 2 bases from V and 8 bases from J, with 12 bases between. CDR1 and CDR2 (germline): SGHTA, FQGNSA. CDR3 size: 13 residues. In DNA form, the CDR3 reads TGTGCCAGCAGCTTACTGGGGGTAAGCGGCTACACCTTC. It specifies CASSLLGVSGYTF.

The chain carries TRBV6-5 and TRBJ1-6; 8 bases are shared with TRBD1. The CDR3 extends over 14 amino acids. CDR1 is MNHEY, CDR2 SVGAGI, per germline. V gave up 4 bases and J gave up 10 bases; unmatched junction bases: 6. For the CDR3, the DNA is TGTGCCAGCAGTTCCTCAGGGGGCGCCTCACCCCTCCACTTT. As protein: CASSSSGGASPLHF.

The V gene is TRBV7-2, the J gene TRBJ2-4; possible D gene TRBD2, 5 bases. Germline V lookup: CDR1 SGHTA, CDR2 FQGNSA. The CDR3 has 14 residues. Trimming removed 0 bases from V and 8 bases from J, with 11 bases in between. CDR3 residues: CASSLAEGRDIQYF. CDR3 DNA sequence: TGTGCCAGCAGCTTAGCGGAAGGGCGGGACATTCAGTACTTC.

The chain is built from TRBV10-3 and TRBJ2-1; 10 nucleotides line up with TRBD1. V trimming: 4 bases; J trimming: 6 bases; junction bases outside the gene matches: 6. Germline V CDR1 and CDR2: ENHRY, SYGVKD. This CDR3 contains 15 residues. The DNA of the CDR3 is TGTGCCATCAGTGCCGGGACAGGGGAAAGCAATGAGCAGTTCTTC. This translates into CAISAGTGESNEQFF.

The V gene is TRBV27, the J gene TRBJ2-7; TRBD1 agrees at 8 bases. V lost 2 bases to trimming and J lost 1 base; unmatched junction nucleotides: 16. Germline loops: CDR1 MNHEY, CDR2 SMNVEV (reference sequence). CDR3 size: 19 residues. The CDR3: CASSLKGTGGVAPSYEQYF. The CDR3 bases are TGTGCCAGCAGTTTAAAAGGGACAGGAGGCGTCGCTCCTTCCTACGAGCAGTACTTC.

Points on this clone: Additional DNA sequences in this sample encode the identical CDR3. This rearrangement joins TRBV30 to TRBJ2-7; D gene unclear. V lost 0 bases, J lost 3 bases, and 6 bases lay in between. Germline assignment: CDR1 GTSNPN and CDR2 SVGIG (reference sequence). The CDR3 extends over 12 amino acids. The CDR3 protein is CAWSVGYYEQYF. The CDR3 DNA sequence: TGTGCCTGGAGTGTCGGGTACTACGAGCAGTACTTC. Using reference TRBV30 and TRBJ2-7 for the parts outside the CDR3, the full variable domain is SQTIHQWPATLVQPVGSPLSLECTVEGTSNPNLYWYRQAAGRGLQLLFYSVGIGQISSEVPQNLSASRPQDRQFILSSKKLLLSDSGFYLCAWSVGYYEQYFGPGTRLTVT.